This TCR beta chain was retrieved from a study of blood T cell repertoires in COVID-19. Using immunoSEQ multiplex PCR, the repertoire was profiled, and TCRdb retains in-frame clones only, with some absent. The repertoire holds 25,000 or so clones, 90% to 95% seen once, with 4% in the top ten. Per the germline V gene, CDR1 is SGHNT and CDR2 is YYREEE (reference sequence). Trimming stripped 0 bases from V and 3 bases from J, with 7 bases between. The CDR3 has 13 amino acids. This clonotype was sampled from a woman in her forties or fifties with active COVID-19. The V call is TRBV5-4, the J call TRBJ2-7; no clear D gene. The sequenced sample consisted of peripheral blood. DNA for the CDR3: TGTGCCAGCAGCTTGGGGAGAAACTACGAGCAGTACTTC. Translating it yields CASSLGRNYEQYF.